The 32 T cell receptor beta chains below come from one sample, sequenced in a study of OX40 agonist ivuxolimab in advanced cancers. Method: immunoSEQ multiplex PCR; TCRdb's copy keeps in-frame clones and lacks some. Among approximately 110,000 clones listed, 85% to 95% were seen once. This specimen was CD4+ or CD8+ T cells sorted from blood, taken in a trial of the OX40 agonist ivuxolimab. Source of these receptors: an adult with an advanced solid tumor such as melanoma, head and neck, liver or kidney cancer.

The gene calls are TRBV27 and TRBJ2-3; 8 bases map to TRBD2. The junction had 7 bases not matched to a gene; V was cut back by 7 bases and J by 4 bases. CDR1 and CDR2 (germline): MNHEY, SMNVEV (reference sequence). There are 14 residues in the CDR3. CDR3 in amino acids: CASTNGRAADTQYF. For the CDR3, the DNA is TGTGCCAGCACAAACGGGAGGGCGGCAGATACGCAGTATTTT.

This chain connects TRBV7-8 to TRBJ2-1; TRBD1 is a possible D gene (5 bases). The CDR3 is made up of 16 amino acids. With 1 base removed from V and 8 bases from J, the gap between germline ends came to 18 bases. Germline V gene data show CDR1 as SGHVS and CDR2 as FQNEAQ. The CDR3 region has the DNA TGTGCCAGCAGCTTAGTCGCCTCCTCAGGGATCGATGAGCAGTTCTTC. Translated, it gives CASSLVASSGIDEQFF.

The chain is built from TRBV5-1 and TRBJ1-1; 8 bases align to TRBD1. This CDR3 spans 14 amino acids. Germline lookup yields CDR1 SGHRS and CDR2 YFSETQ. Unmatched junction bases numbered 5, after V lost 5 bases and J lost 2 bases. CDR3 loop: CASRTGTGNTEAFF. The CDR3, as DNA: TGCGCCAGCAGGACCGGGACAGGCAACACTGAAGCTTTCTTT.

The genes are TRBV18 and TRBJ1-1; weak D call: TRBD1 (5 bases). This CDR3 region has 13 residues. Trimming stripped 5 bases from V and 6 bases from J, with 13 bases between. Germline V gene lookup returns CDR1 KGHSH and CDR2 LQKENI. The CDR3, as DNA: TGTGCCAGCTCAAGCCAGGGTCGCCCTGAAGCTTTCTTT. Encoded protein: CASSSQGRPEAFF.

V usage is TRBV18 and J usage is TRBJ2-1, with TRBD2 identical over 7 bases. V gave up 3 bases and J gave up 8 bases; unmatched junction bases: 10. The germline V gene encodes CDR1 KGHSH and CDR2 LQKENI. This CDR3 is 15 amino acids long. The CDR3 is CASSPDRGSAYEQFF. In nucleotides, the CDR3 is TGTGCCAGCTCACCGGACCGCGGGAGCGCTTATGAGCAGTTCTTC.

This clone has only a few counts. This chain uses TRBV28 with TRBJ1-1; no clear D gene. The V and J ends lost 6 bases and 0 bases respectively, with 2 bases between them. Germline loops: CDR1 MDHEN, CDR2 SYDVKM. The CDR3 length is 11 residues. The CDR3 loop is CASRLNTEAFF. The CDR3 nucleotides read TGTGCCAGCAGACTGAACACTGAAGCTTTCTTT.

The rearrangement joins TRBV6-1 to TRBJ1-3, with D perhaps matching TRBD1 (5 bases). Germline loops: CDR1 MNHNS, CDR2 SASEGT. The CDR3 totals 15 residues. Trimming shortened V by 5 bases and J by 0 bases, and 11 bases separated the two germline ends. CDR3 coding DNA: TGTGCCAGCAGTTTTGGGACTGGCTCTGGAAACACCATATATTTT. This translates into CASSFGTGSGNTIYF.

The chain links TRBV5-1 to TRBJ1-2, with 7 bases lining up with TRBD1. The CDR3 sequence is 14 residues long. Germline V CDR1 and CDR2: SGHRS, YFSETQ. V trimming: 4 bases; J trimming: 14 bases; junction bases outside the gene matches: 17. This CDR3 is CASSADNVQGTGTF. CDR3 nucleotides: TGCGCCAGCAGCGCCGACAACGTACAGGGGACGGGAACCTTC.

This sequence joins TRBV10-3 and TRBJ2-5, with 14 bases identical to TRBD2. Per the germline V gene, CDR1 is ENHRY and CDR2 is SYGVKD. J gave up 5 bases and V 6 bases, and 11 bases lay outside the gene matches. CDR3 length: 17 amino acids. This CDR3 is CAISTITGTSGSETQYF. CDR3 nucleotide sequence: TGTGCCATCAGCACGATCACCGGGACTAGCGGGAGTGAGACCCAGTACTTC.

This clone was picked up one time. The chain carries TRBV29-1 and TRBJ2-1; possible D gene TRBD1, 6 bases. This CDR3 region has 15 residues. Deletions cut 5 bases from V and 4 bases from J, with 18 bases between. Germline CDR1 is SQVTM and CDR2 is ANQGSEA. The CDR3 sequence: CSVPYRDRPYNEQFF. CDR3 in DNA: TGCAGCGTTCCCTACCGAGACAGGCCATACAATGAGCAGTTCTTC.

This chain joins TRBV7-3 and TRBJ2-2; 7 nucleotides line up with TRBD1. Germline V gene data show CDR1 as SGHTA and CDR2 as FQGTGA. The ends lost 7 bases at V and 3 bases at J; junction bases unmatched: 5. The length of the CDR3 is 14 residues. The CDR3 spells CASTRGQHTGELFF. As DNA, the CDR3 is TGTGCCAGCACCCGGGGACAGCACACCGGGGAGCTGTTTTTT.

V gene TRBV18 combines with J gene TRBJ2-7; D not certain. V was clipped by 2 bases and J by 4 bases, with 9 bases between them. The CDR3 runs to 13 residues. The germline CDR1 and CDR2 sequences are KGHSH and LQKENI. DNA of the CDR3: TGTGCCAGCTCACCATCGAGGACGTACGAGCAGTACTTC. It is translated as CASSPSRTYEQYF.

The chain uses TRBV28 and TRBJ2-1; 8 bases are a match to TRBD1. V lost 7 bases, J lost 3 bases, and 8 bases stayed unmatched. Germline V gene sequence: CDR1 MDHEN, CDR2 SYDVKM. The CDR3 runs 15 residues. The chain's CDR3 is CASIQTGGHYNEQFF. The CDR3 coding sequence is TGTGCCAGCATCCAAACAGGGGGGCACTACAATGAGCAGTTCTTC.

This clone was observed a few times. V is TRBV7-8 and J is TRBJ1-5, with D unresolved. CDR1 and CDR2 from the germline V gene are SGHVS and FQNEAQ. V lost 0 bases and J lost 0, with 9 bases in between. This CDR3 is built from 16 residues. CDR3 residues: CASSLAGIYSNQPQHF. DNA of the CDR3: TGTGCCAGCAGCTTAGCTGGGATCTATAGCAATCAGCCCCAGCATTTT.

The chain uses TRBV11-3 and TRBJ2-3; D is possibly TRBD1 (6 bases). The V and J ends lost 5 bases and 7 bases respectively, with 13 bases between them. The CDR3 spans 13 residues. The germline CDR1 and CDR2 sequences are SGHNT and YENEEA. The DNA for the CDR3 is TGTGCCAGCAGCCCAGGGACACAAAATACGCAGTATTTT. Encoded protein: CASSPGTQNTQYF.

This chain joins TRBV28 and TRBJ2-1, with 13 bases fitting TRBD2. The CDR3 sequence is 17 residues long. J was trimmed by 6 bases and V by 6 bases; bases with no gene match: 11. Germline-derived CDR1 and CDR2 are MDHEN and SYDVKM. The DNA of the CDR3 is TGTGCCAGCAGGGGGACTAGCGGGGACCCTACCTCCAATGAGCAGTTCTTC. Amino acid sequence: CASRGTSGDPTSNEQFF. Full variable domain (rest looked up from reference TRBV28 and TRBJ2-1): DVKVTQSSRYLVKRTGEKVFLECVQDMDHENMFWYRQDPGLGLRLIYFSYDVKMKEKGDIPEGYSVSREKKERFSLILESASTNQTSMYLCASRGTSGDPTSNEQFFGPGTRLTVL.

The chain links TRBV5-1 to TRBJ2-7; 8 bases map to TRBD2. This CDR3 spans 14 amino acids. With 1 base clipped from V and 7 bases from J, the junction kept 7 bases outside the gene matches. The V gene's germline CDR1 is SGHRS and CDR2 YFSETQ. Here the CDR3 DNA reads TGCGCCAGCAGCTTGTCCGGGAGGGCCTGGGAGCAGTACTTC. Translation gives CASSLSGRAWEQYF.

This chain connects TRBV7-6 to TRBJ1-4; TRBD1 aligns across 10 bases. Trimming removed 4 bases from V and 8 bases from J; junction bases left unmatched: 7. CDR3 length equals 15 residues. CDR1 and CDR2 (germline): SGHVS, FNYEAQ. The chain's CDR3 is CASSWGTGVDEKLFF. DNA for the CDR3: TGTGCCAGCAGCTGGGGGACAGGGGTTGACGAAAAACTGTTTTTT.

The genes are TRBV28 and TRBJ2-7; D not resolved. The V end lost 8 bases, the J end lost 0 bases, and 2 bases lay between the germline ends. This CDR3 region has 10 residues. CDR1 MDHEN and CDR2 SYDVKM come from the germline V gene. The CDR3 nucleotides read TGTGCCAGCGGCTCCTACGAGCAGTACTTC. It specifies CASGSYEQYF.

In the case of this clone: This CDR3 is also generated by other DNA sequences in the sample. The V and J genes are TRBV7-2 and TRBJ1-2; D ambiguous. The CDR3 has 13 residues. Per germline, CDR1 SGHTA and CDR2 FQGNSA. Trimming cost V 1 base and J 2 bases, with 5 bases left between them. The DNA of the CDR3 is TGTGCCAGCAGCTTAGGTCAGAACTATGGCTACACCTTC. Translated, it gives CASSLGQNYGYTF.

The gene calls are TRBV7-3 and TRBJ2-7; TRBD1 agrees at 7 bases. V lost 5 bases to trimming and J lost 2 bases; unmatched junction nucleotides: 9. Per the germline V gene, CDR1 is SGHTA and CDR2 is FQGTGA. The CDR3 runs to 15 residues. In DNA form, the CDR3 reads TGTGCCAGCAGCCCTCAGGGGGTTCCAACCTACGAGCAGTACTTC. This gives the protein CASSPQGVPTYEQYF. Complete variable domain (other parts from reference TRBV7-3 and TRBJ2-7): GAGVSQTPSNKVTEKGKYVELRCDPISGHTALYWYRQSLGQGPEFLIYFQGTGAADDSGLPNDRFFAVRPEGSVSTLKIQRTERGDSAVYLCASSPQGVPTYEQYFGPGTRLTVT.

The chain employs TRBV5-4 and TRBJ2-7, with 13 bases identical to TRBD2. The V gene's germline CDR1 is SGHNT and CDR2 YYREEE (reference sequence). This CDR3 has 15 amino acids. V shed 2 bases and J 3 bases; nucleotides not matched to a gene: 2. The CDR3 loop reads CASSFRTSGSYEQYF. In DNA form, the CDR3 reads TGTGCCAGCAGCTTCCGGACTAGCGGGAGCTACGAGCAGTACTTC. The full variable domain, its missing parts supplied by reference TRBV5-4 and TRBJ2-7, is ETGVTQSPTHLIKTRGQQVTLRCSSQSGHNTVSWYQQALGQGPQFIFQYYREEENGRGNFPPRFSGLQFPNYSSELNVNALELDDSALYLCASSFRTSGSYEQYFGPGTRLTVT.

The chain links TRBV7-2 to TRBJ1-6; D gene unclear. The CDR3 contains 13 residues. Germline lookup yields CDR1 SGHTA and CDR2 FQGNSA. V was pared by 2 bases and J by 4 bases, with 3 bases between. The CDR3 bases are TGTGCCAGCAGCTTACTGTATAATTCACCCCTCCACTTT. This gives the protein CASSLLYNSPLHF.

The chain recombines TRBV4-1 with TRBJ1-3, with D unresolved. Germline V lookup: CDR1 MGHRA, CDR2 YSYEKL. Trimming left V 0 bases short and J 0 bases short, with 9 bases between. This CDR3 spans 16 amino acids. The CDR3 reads CASSQDLGLSGNTIYF. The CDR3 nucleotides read TGCGCCAGCAGCCAAGATCTAGGCCTCTCTGGAAACACCATATATTTT.

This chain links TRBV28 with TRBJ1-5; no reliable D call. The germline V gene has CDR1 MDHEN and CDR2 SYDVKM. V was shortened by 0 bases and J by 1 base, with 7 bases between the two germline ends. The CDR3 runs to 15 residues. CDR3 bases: TGTGCCAGCAGTTTATGGCGGGTCAGCAATCAGCCCCAGCATTTT. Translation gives CASSLWRVSNQPQHF.

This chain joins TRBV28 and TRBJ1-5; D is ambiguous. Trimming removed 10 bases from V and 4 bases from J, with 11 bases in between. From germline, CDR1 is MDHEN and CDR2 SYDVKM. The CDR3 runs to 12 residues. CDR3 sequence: CATQLRNQPQHF. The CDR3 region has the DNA TGTGCCACACAATTAAGGAATCAGCCCCAGCATTTT. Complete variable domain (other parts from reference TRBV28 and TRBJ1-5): DVKVTQSSRYLVKRTGEKVFLECVQDMDHENMFWYRQDPGLGLRLIYFSYDVKMKEKGDIPEGYSVSREKKERFSLILESASTNQTSMYLCATQLRNQPQHFGDGTRLSIL.

CDR3 sequence reads: CASSPPGQGFYTGELFF. The CDR3 region has the DNA TGTGCCAGCAGTCCCCCGGGACAGGGCTTTTACACCGGGGAGCTGTTTTTT. This chain connects TRBV27 to TRBJ2-2, with 9 bases lining up with TRBD1. V lost 5 bases to trimming and J lost 3 bases; unmatched junction nucleotides: 10. Germline-derived CDR1 and CDR2 are MNHEY and SMNVEV (reference sequence). The CDR3 length is 17 residues.

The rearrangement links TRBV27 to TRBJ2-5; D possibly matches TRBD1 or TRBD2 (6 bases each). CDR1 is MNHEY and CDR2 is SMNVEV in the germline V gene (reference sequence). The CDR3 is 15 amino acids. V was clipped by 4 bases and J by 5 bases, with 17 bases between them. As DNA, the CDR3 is TGTGCCAGCAGTTCAATCCAAGGGGGGTGGGAGACCCAGTACTTC. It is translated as CASSSIQGGWETQYF.

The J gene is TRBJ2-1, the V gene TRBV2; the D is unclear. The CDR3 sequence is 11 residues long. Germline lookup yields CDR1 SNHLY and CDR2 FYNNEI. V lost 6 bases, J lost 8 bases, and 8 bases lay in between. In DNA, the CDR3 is TGTGCCAGCAGGGCCTTGGATGAGCAGTTCTTC. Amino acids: CASRALDEQFF.

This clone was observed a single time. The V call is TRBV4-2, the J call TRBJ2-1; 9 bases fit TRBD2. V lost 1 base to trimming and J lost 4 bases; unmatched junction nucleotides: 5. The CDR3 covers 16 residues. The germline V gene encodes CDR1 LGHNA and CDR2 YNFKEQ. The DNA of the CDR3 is TGTGCCAGCAGCCAAGTCAGGCGGGAGGGTTACAATGAGCAGTTCTTC. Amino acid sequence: CASSQVRREGYNEQFF.

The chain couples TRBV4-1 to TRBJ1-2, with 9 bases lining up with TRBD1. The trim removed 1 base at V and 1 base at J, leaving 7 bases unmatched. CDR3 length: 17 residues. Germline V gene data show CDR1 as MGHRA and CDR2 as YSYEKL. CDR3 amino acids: CASSQGPDRGYNYGYTF. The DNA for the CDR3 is TGCGCCAGCAGCCAAGGCCCAGACAGGGGGTATAACTATGGCTACACCTTC.

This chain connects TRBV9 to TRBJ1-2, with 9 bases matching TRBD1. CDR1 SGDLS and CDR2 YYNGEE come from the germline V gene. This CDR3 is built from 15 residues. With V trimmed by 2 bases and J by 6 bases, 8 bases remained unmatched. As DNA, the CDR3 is TGTGCCAGCAGCGTTGTTGGCACAGGGGGCCATGGCTACACCTTC. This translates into CASSVVGTGGHGYTF. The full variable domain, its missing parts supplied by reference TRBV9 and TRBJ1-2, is DSGVTQTPKHLITATGQRVTLRCSPRSGDLSVYWYQQSLDQGLQFLIQYYNGEERAKGNILERFSAQQFPDLHSELNLSSLELGDSALYFCASSVVGTGGHGYTFGSGTRLTVV.